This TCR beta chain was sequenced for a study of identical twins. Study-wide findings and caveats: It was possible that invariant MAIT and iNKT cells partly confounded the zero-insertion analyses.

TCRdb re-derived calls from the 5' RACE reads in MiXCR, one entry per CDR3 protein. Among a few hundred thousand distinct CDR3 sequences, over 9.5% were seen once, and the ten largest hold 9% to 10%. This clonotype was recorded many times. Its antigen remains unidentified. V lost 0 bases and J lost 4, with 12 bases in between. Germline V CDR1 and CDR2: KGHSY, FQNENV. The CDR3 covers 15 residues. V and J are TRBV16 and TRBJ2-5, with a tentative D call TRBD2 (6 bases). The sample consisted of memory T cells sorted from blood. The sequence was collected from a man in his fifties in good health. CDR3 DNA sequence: TGTGCCAGCAGCCAATCTCGCTATAGCGGAGAGACCCAGTACTTC. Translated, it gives CASSQSRYSGETQYF.